This record covers a single TCR beta chain. This clonotype was detected only a few times. The target of this receptor is not known. Base qualities are not recorded, but no much larger clone differs from it by a single base. The method behind the library was RACE. TCRdb lists the instrument as NextSeq 500. Library preparation attached unique molecular identifiers to individual cDNA molecules for quantitative, reproducible TCR counting. From each blood RNA sample, both TCR alpha and TCR beta chains were sequenced. Turning to the authors' computational methods: Samples had a median of roughly 99,000 TCRs, with a range from roughly 23,224 to 750,000. V, J and CDR3 annotation of the TCR reads was carried out using the Decombinator software suite. For PS versus PT1 abundance plots, all samples were subsampled to the same number of TCRs (28,000). TCRs were defined as expanded if absent before sensitization and observed at least eight times at the 2-week time point. TCRdb ran its own pipeline on the public reads, namely fastp trimming at Q25 and MiXCR clone calling, and kept in-frame beta chains. Rows matching on CDR3 protein sequence are summarized as one entry with the most common DNA and genes. The V and J calls and clone size are TCRdb's, not the authors'. This sample is represented by some 110,000 distinct CDR3 sequences; about 12% of them were singletons. Approximately 1.5% of the sample rests with the top ten.

The data were obtained in a study of human T cells and chemical hapten exposure (dated by TCRdb to the early 2020s). With regard to the full study: For sensitization, 2% DPC in acetone was applied to an approximately 2 cm by approximately 2 cm area of upper inner arm skin. Weekly therapeutic DPC doses were additionally applied to the scalp of patients throughout the roughly 22-week study period. Patch testing was performed on the upper back with Finn chambers containing 0.01% DPC, and the patch tests were scored after 6 days according to International Contact Dermatitis Research Group standards. The mostly female patient cohort included alopecia areata with under or over 50% scalp involvement, alopecia totalis and alopecia universalis. Libraries were pooled for sequencing, and per-sample TCR yields varied mainly because of small differences in library volumes within the pool. In alopecia patients, the study followed how the peripheral blood TCR repertoire changed in vivo over primary and secondary sensitization to diphenylcyclopropenone (DPC), a hapten. Blood was sampled from patients pre-sensitization (week 0) and at 2, 6 and about 24 weeks after DPC sensitization. Twenty-nine alopecia patients gave blood for TCR sequencing at one to four time points (pre-sensitization, 2, 6 and 24 weeks).

What the authors observed across the whole study: A positive correlation was found between the number of PT1 expanded TCRs and patch test score, with significance reached at thresholds 8, 16 and 32 but not 4. DPC sensitization did not change the number of TCRs with a frequency above 1 in 1000, and there was no evidence of changes in global repertoire structure. Expanded TCRs formed significantly more large CDR3 similarity clusters than pre-sensitization or healthy control sets, consistent with antigen-driven responses. Repeated subsampling changed both the strength of the expansion versus patch-test correlation and the threshold at which the correlation became significant. Because all patients had alopecia, a presumed autoimmune disease, the immune response of the patients might differ from that of healthy individuals.

Reading the label with the study, this specimen's time point is: patch test 1, 2 weeks after DPC sensitization. Taken with the paper, the label for treatment or condition translates to: therapeutic diphenylcyclopropenone sensitization with weekly scalp DPC. At every patch-test visit, the blood draw took place before the patch test was put on. Eligible patients were aged 18 to 70, diagnosed with alopecia, deemed suitable for DPC therapy, and excluded if pregnant. Total RNA was isolated from unfractionated whole blood collected in Tempus Blood RNA tubes. The sample here was whole blood, taken in connection with sensitization to the hapten diphenylcyclopropenone (DPC). This receptor was obtained from a woman between 45 and 65 years old with alopecia areata. Some clones in this sample may be carry-over from other donors' samples.

The nucleotide sequence is TGTGCCAGCAGCTCAAGGGGAGCTGGAAACACCATATATTTT. Translation gives CASSSRGAGNTIYF. The chain couples TRBV7-9 to TRBJ1-3; a weak D assignment points to TRBD1 (5 bases agree). The germline V gene (reference sequence) supplies CDR1 SEHNR and CDR2 FQNEAQ. Measured from the cysteine to the phenylalanine, the CDR3 is 14 residues long. The only DNA kept is the CDR3, 42 bases in frame from the first base. V is clipped by 4 bases and J by 2 bases, and the sequence between their germline boundaries is 9 bases long.